The 28 T cell receptor beta chains reported below all come from one sample, sequenced in a study of blood T cell repertoires in COVID-19. This table comes from immunoSEQ multiplex PCR, and its TCRdb copy is limited to in-frame clones, with some not included. The data contain 300,000 to 400,000 clones, approximately 88% of them singletons. Specimen: PBMCs or T cells enriched from blood (not recorded which). These receptors all come from a man aged 30 to 39 who had recovered from COVID-19.

The V call is TRBV28, the J call TRBJ2-7; TRBD1 aligns across 9 bases. Germline CDR1 reads MDHEN; CDR2 reads SYDVKM. V was pared by 6 bases and J by 3 bases, with 9 bases of the junction left unmatched. This CDR3 spans 15 amino acids. The CDR3 DNA is TGTGCCAGCAGCGCTGGTGGGGACAGGGTCTACGAGCAGTACTTC. Protein sequence: CASSAGGDRVYEQYF.

The chain uses TRBV5-1 and TRBJ1-2; possibly TRBD1 for D (5 bases). The germline gives CDR1 SGHRS, CDR2 YFSETQ. Trimming left V 1 base short and J 2 bases short, with 21 bases between. CDR3 length: 18 residues. The CDR3 spells CASSLPLTTDRENYGYTF. The CDR3 nucleotides read TGCGCCAGCAGCTTGCCTCTCACTACCGACAGAGAGAACTATGGCTACACCTTC.

J is TRBJ2-7 and V is TRBV30; 8 nucleotides agree with TRBD1. CDR3 size: 15 residues. Germline V gene lookup returns CDR1 GTSNPN and CDR2 SVGIG (reference sequence). The V gene end was trimmed by 2 bases and the J gene end by 4 bases; junction bases not matched to a gene: 10. CDR3: CAWSPGGTGMYEQYF. DNA for the CDR3: TGTGCCTGGAGTCCGGGCGGGACAGGAATGTACGAGCAGTACTTC.

This chain uses TRBV18 with TRBJ1-4; no clear D. Germline loops: CDR1 KGHSH, CDR2 LQKENI. CDR3 length: 16 amino acids. V gave up 2 bases and J gave up 3 bases, with 13 bases separating them. In DNA form, the CDR3 reads TGTGCCAGCTCACCATTAACGTCCGGGGCTAATGAAAAACTGTTTTTT. It yields the protein CASSPLTSGANEKLFF.

V and J are TRBV23-1 and TRBJ1-5; tentative D call: TRBD1 (5 bases). TRBV23-1 is noted as an ORF with a role that remains uncertain. The length of the CDR3 is 15 residues. The V gene lost 6 bases and the J gene lost 4 bases, with 16 bases spanning the gap. CDR3 sequence: CASSNGQAPNQPQHF. In DNA form, the CDR3 reads TGCGCCAGCAGCAACGGACAAGCCCCGAATCAGCCCCAGCATTTT.

This clone is labeled medium-sized. The chain recombines TRBV2 with TRBJ1-1, with a possible D match to TRBD1 (5 bases). Germline CDR1 and CDR2: SNHLY and FYNNEI. The V and J ends lost 8 bases and 5 bases respectively, with 18 bases between them. The CDR3 runs 14 residues. The CDR3 nucleotides are TGTGCCAGCGGACGAGACAGATTAGGGACTGAAGCTTTCTTT. It is translated as CASGRDRLGTEAFF.

The CDR3 DNA reads as TGTGCCAGCAGCCAAGGGACTAGGAGGGCCTACGAGCAGTACTTC. This gives the protein CASSQGTRRAYEQYF. The V and J genes are TRBV6-5 and TRBJ2-7; 8 bases match TRBD2. CDR1 MNHEY and CDR2 SVGAGI come from the germline V gene. With 6 bases clipped from V and 2 bases from J, the junction kept 9 bases outside the gene matches. The CDR3 runs to 15 residues.

V is TRBV7-8 and J is TRBJ1-1; 9 positions match TRBD1. Trimming took 1 base from V and 5 from J; bases not matched to a gene: 5. There are 15 residues in the CDR3. CDR1 SGHVS and CDR2 FQNEAQ come from the germline V gene. In DNA form, the CDR3 reads TGTGCCAGCAGCTTAGACAGGGGGCTTTTGACTGAAGCTTTCTTT. Translation gives CASSLDRGLLTEAFF.

This chain joins TRBV7-8 and TRBJ2-7; 10 bases match TRBD1. CDR1 and CDR2 (germline): SGHVS, FQNEAQ. J gave up 3 bases and V 2 bases, and 13 bases lay outside the gene matches. This CDR3 has 18 residues. CDR3 bases: TGTGCCAGCAGCTTACCGGCGGGACCGGGACAGGGGTACTACGAGCAGTACTTC. It translates to CASSLPAGPGQGYYEQYF.

The chain uses TRBV30 and TRBJ2-2; D might be TRBD2 (6 bases). Trimming pared 0 bases from V and 4 bases from J, leaving 15 bases between. Germline CDR1 reads GTSNPN; CDR2 reads SVGIG (reference sequence). The length of the CDR3 is 16 residues. CDR3: CAWSVWRALSTGELFF. CDR3 DNA: TGTGCCTGGAGTGTATGGAGGGCTTTGAGCACCGGGGAGCTGTTTTTT. Supplemented by reference TRBV30 and TRBJ2-2, the full variable domain reads SQTIHQWPATLVQPVGSPLSLECTVEGTSNPNLYWYRQAAGRGLQLLFYSVGIGQISSEVPQNLSASRPQDRQFILSSKKLLLSDSGFYLCAWSVWRALSTGELFFGEGSRLTVL.

V and J are TRBV18 and TRBJ1-1, with TRBD1 as a possible D gene (5 bases). This CDR3 has 16 residues. Looked up from germline, CDR1 is KGHSH and CDR2 is LQKENI. Trimming left V 4 bases short and J 1 base short, with 16 bases between. CDR3 region: CASSQTRAGQNTEAFF. Here the CDR3 DNA reads TGTGCCAGCTCACAAACCAGGGCAGGGCAGAACACTGAAGCTTTCTTT.

The chain carries TRBV18 and TRBJ2-2; D is possibly TRBD1 (7 bases). V dropped 5 bases and J dropped 4 bases, with 17 bases sitting between them. The germline gives CDR1 KGHSH, CDR2 LQKENI. CDR3 size: 16 residues. The CDR3 region is CASSTNRGGLTGELFF. The CDR3 region has the DNA TGTGCCAGCTCAACCAACAGGGGAGGACTCACCGGGGAGCTGTTTTTT.

This chain connects TRBV7-9 to TRBJ2-3; 7 bases fit TRBD2. There are 15 residues in the CDR3. Germline V gives CDR1 SEHNR, CDR2 FQNEAQ (reference sequence). The ends lost 1 base at V and 4 bases at J; junction bases unmatched: 5. The CDR3 DNA reads TGTGCCAGCAGCTTAGTAGCGGGCGTCCCAGATACGCAGTATTTT. It specifies CASSLVAGVPDTQYF. The full variable domain, rest sourced from reference TRBV7-9 and TRBJ2-3, is DTGVSQNPRHKITKRGQNVTFRCDPISEHNRLYWYRQTLGQGPEFLTYFQNEAQLEKSRLLSDRFSAERPKGSFSTLEIQRTEQGDSAMYLCASSLVAGVPDTQYFGPGTRLTVL.

The genes are TRBV19 and TRBJ1-2; maybe TRBD1 (5 bases). Looked up from germline, CDR1 is LNHDA and CDR2 is SQIVND (reference sequence). There are 13 residues in the CDR3. Trimming left V 3 bases short and J 5 bases short, with 10 bases between. In nucleotides, the CDR3 is TGTGCCAGTAGTATCATGGCAGGGTATGGCTACACCTTC. Amino acid sequence: CASSIMAGYGYTF.

The chain is built from TRBV11-2 and TRBJ2-5, with 10 bases matching TRBD2. CDR3 length: 15 amino acids. Germline loops: CDR1 SGHAT, CDR2 FQNNGV. Losses at the gene ends were 6 bases for V and 2 bases for J; bases not matched to a gene: 6. CDR3 protein: CASRNGLADQETQYF. The DNA for the CDR3 is TGTGCCAGCAGGAATGGACTAGCGGATCAAGAGACCCAGTACTTC.

V gene TRBV18 combines with J gene TRBJ2-2; D is ambiguous. Trimming took off 2 bases at V and 1 base at J, with 5 bases between the two ends. The CDR3 is 14 amino acids. CDR1 is KGHSH, CDR2 LQKENI, per germline. DNA of the CDR3: TGTGCCAGCTCACCAGAGAAGAACACCGGGGAGCTGTTTTTT. This encodes CASSPEKNTGELFF.

This clone was observed once. The CDR3 DNA reads as TGTGCCAGCAGCTTGGCTACCAGGGGAGTTCATGGCTACACCTTC. It codes for CASSLATRGVHGYTF. The chain is built from TRBV5-5 and TRBJ1-2, with D tentatively TRBD1 (6 bases). The germline gives CDR1 SGHKS, CDR2 YYEKEE (reference sequence). The CDR3 runs to 15 residues. Trimming pared 0 bases from V and 6 bases from J, leaving 15 bases between. The full variable domain, its missing parts supplied by reference TRBV5-5 and TRBJ1-2, is DAGVTQSPTHLIKTRGQQVTLRCSPISGHKSVSWYQQVLGQGPQFIFQYYEKEERGRGNFPDRFSARQFPNYSSELNVNALLLGDSALYLCASSLATRGVHGYTFGSGTRLTVV.

The CDR3 here is CASIRTSGEYEQYF. The CDR3 nucleotides read TGTGCCAGCATCCGGACTAGCGGGGAGTACGAGCAGTACTTC. The chain joins TRBV27 to TRBJ2-7, with 12 bases that match TRBD2. Germline V gene sequence: CDR1 MNHEY, CDR2 SMNVEV (reference sequence). V shed 7 bases and J 4 bases; nucleotides not matched to a gene: 5. CDR3 length equals 14 residues.

This clone was counted between two and nine times. The chain uses TRBV7-8 and TRBJ1-3; possible D gene TRBD1, 5 bases. Germline V gene lookup returns CDR1 SGHVS and CDR2 FQNEAQ. This CDR3 comprises 14 residues. V lost 5 bases, J lost 2 bases, and 10 bases lay in between. CDR3 nucleotide sequence: TGTGCCAGCAGCCCGGGGGTTGCTGGAAACACCATATATTTT. Its translation: CASSPGVAGNTIYF.

This clone was found once. The chain joins TRBV24-1 to TRBJ2-5; D possibly corresponds to TRBD1 (5 bases). Per the germline V gene, CDR1 is KGHDR and CDR2 is SFDVKD. V was pared by 3 bases and J by 5 bases, with 15 bases between. This CDR3 comprises 15 residues. CDR3 protein: CATSDPAGSGETQYF. The CDR3 bases are TGTGCCACCAGTGATCCCGCAGGGTCCGGGGAGACCCAGTACTTC.

V usage is TRBV14 and J usage is TRBJ2-6, with 7 bases matching TRBD1. CDR3 length equals 18 residues. Per germline, CDR1 SGHDN and CDR2 FVKESK. The V gene end was trimmed by 3 bases and the J gene end by 4 bases; junction bases not matched to a gene: 12. The CDR3 here is CASSQLQGIEVGANVLTF. CDR3 nucleotides: TGTGCCAGCAGCCAGTTACAGGGGATAGAAGTGGGGGCCAACGTCCTGACTTTC.

V usage is TRBV3-1 (or the pseudogene TRBV3-2) and J usage is TRBJ2-2, with 7 bases that match TRBD2. Losses at the gene ends were 2 bases for V and 2 bases for J; bases not matched to a gene: 2. This CDR3 has 15 amino acids. Germline V lookup: CDR1 LGHDT, CDR2 YNNKEL (reference sequence). This chain's CDR3 is CASSQRGLNTGELFF. The DNA for the CDR3 is TGTGCCAGCAGCCAAAGGGGACTAAACACCGGGGAGCTGTTTTTT.

V usage is TRBV19 and J usage is TRBJ2-3; TRBD1 matches 9 bases. The CDR3 has 15 residues. The germline V gene encodes CDR1 LNHDA and CDR2 SQIVND (reference sequence). J lost 3 bases, V lost 7 bases, and 8 bases had no gene match. CDR3 coding DNA: TGTGCCAGTAAGGACAGGGGAAAAGGAACAGATACGCAGTATTTT. Residues: CASKDRGKGTDTQYF.

Comments on this clone: Other DNA sequences of this sample code for an identical CDR3. The chain combines TRBV5-1 with TRBJ2-7, with TRBD1 matching over 7 bases. The V gene's germline CDR1 is SGHRS and CDR2 YFSETQ. The CDR3 is 14 residues long. Trimming at V came to 0 bases and at J to 2 bases, leaving 2 bases not matched to a gene. CDR3 sequence: CASSLGTGAYEQYF. The CDR3 region has the DNA TGCGCCAGCAGCTTGGGGACAGGTGCCTACGAGCAGTACTTC.

The chain uses TRBV7-3 and TRBJ2-3; tentatively, D is TRBD2 (6 bases). The CDR3 sequence is 15 residues long. Trimming cost V 5 bases and J 0 bases, with 12 bases left between them. Germline-derived CDR1 and CDR2 are SGHTA and FQGTGA. Written as DNA, the CDR3 is TGTGCCAGCAGCCTGCGGGACCGAAGCACAGATACGCAGTATTTT. Translating gives CASSLRDRSTDTQYF.

Remarks on this clone: Other DNA sequences in this sample translate to the same CDR3. This chain links TRBV5-1 with TRBJ2-6, with D possibly being TRBD2 (6 bases). CDR1 and CDR2 (germline): SGHRS, YFSETQ. The V end was cut by 2 bases, the J end by 2 bases, with 8 bases between. The CDR3 runs to 15 residues. CDR3 nucleotide sequence: TGCGCCAGCAGCTTCGGGGGACCTGGGGCCAACGTCCTGACTTTC. Translation gives CASSFGGPGANVLTF.

The rearrangement joins TRBV19 to TRBJ2-7; 7 bases are shared with TRBD1. With 8 bases clipped from V and 0 bases from J, the junction kept 10 bases outside the gene matches. From germline, CDR1 is LNHDA and CDR2 SQIVND (reference sequence). There are 15 residues in the CDR3. In DNA, the CDR3 is TGTGCCAGTGCTCGGACAGGAGTAAGCTCCTACGAGCAGTACTTC. This encodes CASARTGVSSYEQYF.

The rearrangement joins TRBV7-8 to TRBJ1-1; D is ambiguous. V lost 4 bases and J 3 bases, leaving 18 bases between the germline ends. From germline, CDR1 is SGHVS and CDR2 FQNEAQ. This CDR3 is built from 16 residues. CDR3 sequence reads: CASSSNPGPQDTEAFF. CDR3 sequence (DNA): TGTGCCAGCAGCTCCAACCCGGGTCCTCAAGACACTGAAGCTTTCTTT.